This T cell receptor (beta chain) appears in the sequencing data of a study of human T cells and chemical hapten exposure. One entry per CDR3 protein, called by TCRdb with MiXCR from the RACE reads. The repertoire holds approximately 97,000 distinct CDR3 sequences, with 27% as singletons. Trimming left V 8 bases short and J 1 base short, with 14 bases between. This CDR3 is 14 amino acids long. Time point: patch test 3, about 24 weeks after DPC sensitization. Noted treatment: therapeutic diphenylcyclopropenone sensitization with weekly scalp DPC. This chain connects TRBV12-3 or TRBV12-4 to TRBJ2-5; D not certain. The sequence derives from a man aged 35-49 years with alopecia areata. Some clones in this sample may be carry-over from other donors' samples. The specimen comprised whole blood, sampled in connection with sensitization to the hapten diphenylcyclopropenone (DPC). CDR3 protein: CASSPAGSQETQYF. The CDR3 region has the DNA TGTGCCAGCTCACCGGCAGGTTCCCAAGAGACCCAGTACTTC.